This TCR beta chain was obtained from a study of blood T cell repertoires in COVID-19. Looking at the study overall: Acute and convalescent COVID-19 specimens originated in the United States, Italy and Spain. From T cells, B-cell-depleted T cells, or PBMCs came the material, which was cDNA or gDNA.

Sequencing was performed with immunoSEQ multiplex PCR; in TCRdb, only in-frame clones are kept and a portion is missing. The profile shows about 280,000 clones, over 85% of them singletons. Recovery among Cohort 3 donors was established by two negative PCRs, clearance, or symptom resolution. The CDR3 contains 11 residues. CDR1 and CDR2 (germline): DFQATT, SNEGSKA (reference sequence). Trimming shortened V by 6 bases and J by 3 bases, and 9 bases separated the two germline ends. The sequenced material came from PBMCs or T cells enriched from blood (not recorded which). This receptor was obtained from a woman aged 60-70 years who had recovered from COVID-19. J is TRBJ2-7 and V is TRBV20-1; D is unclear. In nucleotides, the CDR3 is TGCAGTGCAGAACAGAGCTACGAGCAGTACTTC. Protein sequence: CSAEQSYEQYF.